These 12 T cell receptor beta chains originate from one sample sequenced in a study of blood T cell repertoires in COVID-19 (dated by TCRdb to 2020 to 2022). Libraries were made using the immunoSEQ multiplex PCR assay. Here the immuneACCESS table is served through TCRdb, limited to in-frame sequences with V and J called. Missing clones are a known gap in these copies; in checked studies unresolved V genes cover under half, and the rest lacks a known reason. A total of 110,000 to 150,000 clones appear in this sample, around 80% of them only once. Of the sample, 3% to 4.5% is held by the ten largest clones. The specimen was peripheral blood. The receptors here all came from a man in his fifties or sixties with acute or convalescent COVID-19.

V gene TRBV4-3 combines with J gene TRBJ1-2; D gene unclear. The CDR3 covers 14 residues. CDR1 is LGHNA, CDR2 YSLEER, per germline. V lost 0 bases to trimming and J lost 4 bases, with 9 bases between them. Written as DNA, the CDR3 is TGCGCCAGCAGCCAAGATCGGAGAGTCTATGGCTACACCTTC. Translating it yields CASSQDRRVYGYTF.

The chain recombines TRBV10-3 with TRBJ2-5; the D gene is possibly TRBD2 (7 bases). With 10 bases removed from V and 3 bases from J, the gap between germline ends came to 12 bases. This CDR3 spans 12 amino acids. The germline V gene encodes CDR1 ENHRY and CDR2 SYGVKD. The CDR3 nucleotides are TGTGCCAGCAGCGGGACAAAAGAGACCCAGTACTTC. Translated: CASSGTKETQYF.

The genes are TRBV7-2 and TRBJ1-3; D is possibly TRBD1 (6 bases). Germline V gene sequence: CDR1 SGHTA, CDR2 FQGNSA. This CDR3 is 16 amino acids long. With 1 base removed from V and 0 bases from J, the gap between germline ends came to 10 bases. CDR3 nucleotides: TGTGCCAGCAGCTTAGGACAGACAGGCTCTGGAAACACCATATATTTT. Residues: CASSLGQTGSGNTIYF.

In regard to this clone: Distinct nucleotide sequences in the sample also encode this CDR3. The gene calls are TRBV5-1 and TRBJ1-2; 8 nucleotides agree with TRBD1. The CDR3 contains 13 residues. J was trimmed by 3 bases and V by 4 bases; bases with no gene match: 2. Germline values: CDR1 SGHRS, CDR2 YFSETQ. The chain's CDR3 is CASSLDRDYGYTF. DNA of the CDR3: TGCGCCAGCAGCCTGGACAGGGACTATGGCTACACCTTC.

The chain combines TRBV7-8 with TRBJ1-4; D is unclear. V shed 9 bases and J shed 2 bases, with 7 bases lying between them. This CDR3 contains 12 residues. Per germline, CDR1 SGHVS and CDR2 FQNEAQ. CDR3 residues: CASGQTNEKLFF. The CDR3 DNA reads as TGTGCCAGTGGGCAGACTAATGAAAAACTGTTTTTT.

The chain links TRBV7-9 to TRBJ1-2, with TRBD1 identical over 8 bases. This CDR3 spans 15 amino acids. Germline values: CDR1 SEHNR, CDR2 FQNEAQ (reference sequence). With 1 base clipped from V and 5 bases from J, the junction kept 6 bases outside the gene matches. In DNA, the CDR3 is TGTGCCAGCAGCTTAGAAGCAGGGGGCGTTTATGGCTACACCTTC. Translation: CASSLEAGGVYGYTF.

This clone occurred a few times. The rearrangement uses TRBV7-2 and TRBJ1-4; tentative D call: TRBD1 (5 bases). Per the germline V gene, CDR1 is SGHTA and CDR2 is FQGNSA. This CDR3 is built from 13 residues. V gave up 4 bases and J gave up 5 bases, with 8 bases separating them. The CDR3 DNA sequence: TGTGCCAGCAGCTCCTCAGGGAATGAAAAACTGTTTTTT. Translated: CASSSSGNEKLFF.

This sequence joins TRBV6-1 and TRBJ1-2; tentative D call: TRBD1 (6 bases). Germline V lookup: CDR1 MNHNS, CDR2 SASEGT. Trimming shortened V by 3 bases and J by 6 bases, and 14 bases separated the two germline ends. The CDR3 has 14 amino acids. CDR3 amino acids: CASSDGGQFDGYTF. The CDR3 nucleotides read TGTGCCAGCAGTGATGGAGGACAGTTCGATGGCTACACCTTC.

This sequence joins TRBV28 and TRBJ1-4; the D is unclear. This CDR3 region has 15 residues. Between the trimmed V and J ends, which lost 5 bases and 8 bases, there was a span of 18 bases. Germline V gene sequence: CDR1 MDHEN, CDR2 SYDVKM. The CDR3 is CASSPTDNWREKLFF. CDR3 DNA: TGTGCCAGCAGTCCCACAGACAATTGGCGAGAAAAACTGTTTTTT.

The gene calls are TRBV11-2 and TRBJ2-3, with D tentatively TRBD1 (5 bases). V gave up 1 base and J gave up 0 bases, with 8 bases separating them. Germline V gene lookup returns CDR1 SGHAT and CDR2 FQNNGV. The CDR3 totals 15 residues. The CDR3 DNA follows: TGTGCCAGCAGCTTAGGCGGACACAGCACAGATACGCAGTATTTT. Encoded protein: CASSLGGHSTDTQYF.

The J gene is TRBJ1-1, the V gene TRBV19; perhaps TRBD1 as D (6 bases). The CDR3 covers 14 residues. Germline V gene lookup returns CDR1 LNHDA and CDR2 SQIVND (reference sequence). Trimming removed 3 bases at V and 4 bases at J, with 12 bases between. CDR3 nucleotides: TGTGCCAGTAGTATCTTTTACAGGGCCACTGAAGCTTTCTTT. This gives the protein CASSIFYRATEAFF.

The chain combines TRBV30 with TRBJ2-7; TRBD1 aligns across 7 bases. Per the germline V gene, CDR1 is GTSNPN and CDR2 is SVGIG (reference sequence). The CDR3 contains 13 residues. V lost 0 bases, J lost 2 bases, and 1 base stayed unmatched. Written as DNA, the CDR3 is TGTGCCTGGAGTGTACAGGGGCCCTACGAGCAGTACTTC. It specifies CAWSVQGPYEQYF.